Below, 9 T cell receptor beta chains from the same sample are listed, as sequenced in a study of PD-L1 blockade in urothelial cancer. Time point denoted: peripheral blood 6 weeks after treatment start. Produced via immunoSEQ multiplex PCR; TCRdb's table is partial and in-frame only. The sample yields 40,000 or so clones, around 80% seen once. The sequences come from PBMCs, collected around atezolizumab (anti-PD-L1) treatment. The receptor set was obtained from a man in his fifties or sixties with urothelial cancer.

V usage is TRBV19 and J usage is TRBJ2-1, with D possibly being TRBD2 (6 bases). CDR3 size: 14 residues. Germline lookup yields CDR1 LNHDA and CDR2 SQIVND (reference sequence). V dropped 7 bases and J dropped 6 bases, with 16 bases sitting between them. CDR3 nucleotides: TGTGCCAGTAAGGAGGGCGGAATCAGCAATGAGCAGTTCTTC. Encoded protein: CASKEGGISNEQFF. The whole variable domain, remainder taken from reference TRBV19 and TRBJ2-1, is DGGITQSPKYLFRKEGQNVTLSCEQNLNHDAMYWYRQDPGQGLRLIYYSQIVNDFQKGDIAEGYSVSREKKESFPLTVTSAQKNPTAFYLCASKEGGISNEQFFGPGTRLTVL.

This clone came up a few times. V usage is TRBV7-8 and J usage is TRBJ1-5; 10 bases are shared with TRBD1. CDR1 and CDR2 (germline): SGHVS, FQNEAQ. The CDR3 consists of 21 residues. V lost 7 bases, J lost 2 bases, and 23 bases stayed unmatched. The DNA for the CDR3 is TGTGCCAGCACCCCCTATCGGTTGCCGGGACAGGGGAAAATTGGCAATCAGCCCCAGCATTTT. It codes for CASTPYRLPGQGKIGNQPQHF.

On this clone: At one boundary the junction diverges from the germline segment, which might be a read error. V is TRBV7-7 and J is TRBJ2-7; possible D gene TRBD1, 5 bases. The germline CDR1 and CDR2 sequences are SSHAT and FNYEAQ (reference sequence). The CDR3 spans 12 residues. For the CDR3, the DNA is TGTGCTAGCAGCTTGGACATCTACGAGCAGTACTTC. Translation: CASSLDIYEQYF. The full variable domain, with the rest looked up from reference TRBV7-7 and TRBJ2-7, is GAGVSQSPRYKVTKRGQDVTLRCDPISSHATLYWYQQALGQGPEFLTYFNYEAQPDKSGLPSDRFSAERPEGSISTLTIQRTEQRDSAMYRCASSLDIYEQYFGPGTRLTVT.

The chain links TRBV10-3 to TRBJ2-5; D unresolved. This CDR3 has 11 residues. Germline loops: CDR1 ENHRY, CDR2 SYGVKD. With 10 bases removed from V and 3 bases from J, the gap between germline ends came to 9 bases. The CDR3 loop is CATSAEETQYF. The CDR3 DNA is TGTGCCACGTCCGCAGAAGAGACCCAGTACTTC.

This clone was counted once. The rearrangement uses TRBV5-1 and TRBJ2-3; 13 bases are shared with TRBD2. The CDR3 loop spans 15 amino acids. Losses at the gene ends were 1 base for V and 4 bases for J; bases not matched to a gene: 0. In germline, CDR1 is SGHRS, CDR2 YFSETQ. This CDR3 reads CASSLTSGGADTQYF. CDR3 DNA: TGCGCCAGCAGCTTGACTAGCGGGGGGGCAGATACGCAGTATTTT.

This clone was observed a handful of times. The chain recombines TRBV28 with TRBJ1-2; D remains unclear. The germline gives CDR1 MDHEN, CDR2 SYDVKM. This CDR3 contains 12 residues. V dropped 6 bases and J dropped 5 bases, with 10 bases sitting between them. CDR3 sequence reads: CASRGTVYGYTF. CDR3 sequence (DNA): TGTGCCAGCAGGGGCACGGTTTATGGCTACACCTTC.

This clone was found once. This chain joins TRBV5-6 and TRBJ2-5, with 8 positions matching TRBD2. The last part of the DNA fits TRBJ2-7 better; the J call may be wrong. The V gene's germline CDR1 is SGHDT and CDR2 YYEEEE. The CDR3 is 15 residues long. The CDR3 reads CASSLGGGRSYEQYF. CDR3 nucleotides: TGTGCCAGCAGCTTGGGCGGGGGGCGCTCCTACGAGCAGTACTTC.

The gene calls are TRBV5-5 and TRBJ2-2; TRBD1 agrees at 7 bases. Germline V CDR1 and CDR2: SGHKS, YYEKEE (reference sequence). CDR3 length equals 14 residues. After removal of 1 base from V and 4 bases from J, the junction contained 1 base not matched to a gene. The CDR3 DNA reads as TGTGCCAGCAGCTTGTCAGGGGGCACCGGGGAGCTGTTTTTT. Protein sequence: CASSLSGGTGELFF.

This sequence joins TRBV10-3 and TRBJ2-1; tentative D call: TRBD2 (7 bases). Germline V gene lookup returns CDR1 ENHRY and CDR2 SYGVKD. There are 15 residues in the CDR3. Trimming removed 4 bases from V and 4 bases from J, with 14 bases in between. CDR3 coding DNA: TGTGCCATCAGTGGAGTGGGAGGGGGGTACAATGAGCAGTTCTTC. This sequence encodes CAISGVGGGYNEQFF.